This T cell receptor (beta chain) was found in a study of cytomegalovirus exposure and HLA in healthy donors. Study overall: Some 85 million unique TCRs, all from HLA-typed donors, were included in an early release of the data. Caucasian-associated ancestry cluster membership applied to approximately 80% of several hundred genotyped donors.

The PCR made use of 60 Vbeta and 13 Jbeta primers. This table comes from immunoSEQ multiplex PCR, and its TCRdb copy is limited to in-frame clones, with some not included. The sample consists of under 200,000 clones, more than 60% of them appearing once. Concerning this clone: Its antigen remains unidentified.

Likely unrecorded immune exposures existed in these nominally healthy donors. Overall study results and limits: Fewer N-insertions (relative to the approximately 700-donor mean) were reportedly seen in an Asian-associated ancestry cluster in a later analysis.

The sample was PBMCs. This TCR derives from a woman between 45 and 60 years old in good health and CMV-seropositive.

For the CDR3, the DNA is TGTGCCAGCAGGTTGCAGGCTCTTGATGGCTACACCTTC. It is translated as CASRLQALDGYTF. The rearrangement links TRBV2 to TRBJ1-2; no reliable D call. Germline loops: CDR1 SNHLY, CDR2 FYNNEI. Trimming removed 6 bases at V and 6 bases at J, with 14 bases between. This CDR3 contains 13 residues.